This T cell receptor (beta chain) was captured by sequencing in a study of T cells in Graves' hyperthyroidism and ophthalmopathy. This clonotype was observed at least ten times. It was RNA transcripts that yielded the amplified TCR beta CDR3 regions. With the HTBI primer set, the TCR CDR3 went through a first round of RT-PCR. TCRdb ran MiXCR on the multiplex PCR reads and lists one entry per CDR3 protein. This sample has hundreds of thousands of distinct CDR3 sequences, with 20% to 25% found just once. The V gene's germline CDR1 is SGHAT and CDR2 FQNNGV. The ends lost 8 bases at V and 5 bases at J; junction bases unmatched: 6. This CDR3 comprises 12 residues.

The sequence was collected from a man under 40 with Graves' ophthalmopathy. This chain uses TRBV11-2 with TRBJ2-7; 7 bases match TRBD2. Specimen: blood. Here the CDR3 reads CASSSAGDEQYF. The CDR3 region has the DNA TGTGCCAGCTCATCGGCGGGAGACGAGCAGTACTTC.